The following is a T cell receptor beta chain sequence with its context. These data come from a study of blood T cell repertoires in COVID-19. Using immunoSEQ multiplex PCR, the repertoire was profiled, and TCRdb retains in-frame clones only, with some absent. The sample shows fewer than 300,000 clones, around 85% of them seen only once. CDR3 length: 16 amino acids. Trimming cost V 4 bases and J 5 bases; bases outside gene matches: 12. Per the germline V gene, CDR1 is MGHDK and CDR2 is SYGVNS. The source material was PBMCs or T cells enriched from blood (not recorded which). The chain links TRBV25-1 to TRBJ2-5, with 8 nucleotides matching TRBD1. This TCR derives from a young woman who had recovered from COVID-19. The CDR3 DNA sequence: TGTGCCAGCAGTGTTTCCCTCCAGGGGGCGGAGGAGACCCAGTACTTC. This encodes CASSVSLQGAEETQYF.